These 12 T cell receptor beta chains originate from one sample sequenced in a study of control samples from healthy donors and cancer patients. Produced via immunoSEQ multiplex PCR; TCRdb's table is partial and in-frame only. This sample has 90,000 to 100,000 clones; around 80% occur once, and the top ten carry more than 1.5%. Sequenced material: blood. The receptors shown here come from a man aged 60 to 75 in good health.

The chain carries TRBV5-1 and TRBJ2-7; D not resolved. V lost 3 bases to trimming and J lost 6 bases, with 13 bases between them. CDR1 SGHRS and CDR2 YFSETQ come from the germline V gene. The CDR3 consists of 13 residues. In DNA form, the CDR3 reads TGCGCCAGCAGCTGGAGAGGTTCAGTCGAGCAGTACTTC. It yields the protein CASSWRGSVEQYF.

As concerns this clone: At the DNA level, this CDR3 is encoded by other sequences in the same sample as well. The chain employs TRBV5-1 and TRBJ2-3, with TRBD2 matching over 9 bases. After removal of 0 bases from V and 3 bases from J, the junction contained 14 bases not matched to a gene. CDR1 and CDR2 from the germline V gene are SGHRS and YFSETQ. The length of the CDR3 is 19 residues. The DNA for the CDR3 is TGCGCCAGCAGCTTGGGACTCGCGGGGGGGCCAGTTTCGACAGATACGCAGTATTTT. Its protein product is CASSLGLAGGPVSTDTQYF.

The chain's CDR3 is CASSYLTGPQLPYEQYF. The CDR3 nucleotides read TGTGCCAGCAGCTATTTAACCGGGCCCCAGCTCCCCTACGAGCAGTACTTC. The J gene is TRBJ2-7, the V gene TRBV11-2; D unclear. V lost 4 bases and J 2 bases, leaving 21 bases between the germline ends. CDR1 and CDR2 from the germline V gene are SGHAT and FQNNGV. This CDR3 has 17 residues.

The chain links TRBV18 to TRBJ1-1, with 8 bases fitting TRBD1. V shed 6 bases, J shed 4 bases, and the junction held 7 bases outside the gene matches. The CDR3 totals 14 residues. CDR1 and CDR2 from the germline V gene are KGHSH and LQKENI. CDR3 DNA sequence: TGTGCCAGCTCGACCAGGGGGCCAAGCACTGAAGCTTTCTTT. Protein: CASSTRGPSTEAFF.

This chain links TRBV27 with TRBJ2-3; TRBD2 matches 8 bases. The CDR3 sequence is 16 residues long. V lost 5 bases, J lost 6 bases, and 13 bases stayed unmatched. Germline V gives CDR1 MNHEY, CDR2 SMNVEV (reference sequence). CDR3 coding DNA: TGTGCCAGCAGTCCACTGGCGGCGGGAGGAAAGGATACGCAGTATTTT. It is translated as CASSPLAAGGKDTQYF.

V and J are TRBV6-2 or TRBV6-3 and TRBJ2-1; TRBD1 matches at 8 bases. Looked up from germline, CDR1 is MNHEY and CDR2 is SVGEGT. The CDR3 covers 15 residues. V was clipped by 4 bases and J by 9 bases; unmatched bases: 11. CDR3 nucleotide sequence: TGTGCCAGCAGTTCCATAACAGGGACAGGACGTGAGCAGTTCTTC. As protein: CASSSITGTGREQFF.

The V call is TRBV6-6, the J call TRBJ2-7; D call uncertain. The V end lost 2 bases, the J end lost 5 bases, and 4 bases lay between the germline ends. CDR3 size: 11 residues. From germline, CDR1 is MNHNY and CDR2 SVGAGI (reference sequence). CDR3 sequence reads: CASSYRDEQYF. As DNA, the CDR3 is TGTGCCAGCAGTTACCGGGACGAGCAGTACTTC.

The chain employs TRBV6-4 and TRBJ1-2, with D possibly TRBD1 on 5 matching bases. Germline V gene data show CDR1 as MRHNA and CDR2 as SNTAGT. V lost 8 bases and J 5 bases, leaving 15 bases between the germline ends. The CDR3 is 13 residues long. CDR3 coding DNA: TGTGCCAGCTCGCAGGGCCAGGGATATGGCTACACCTTC. This gives the protein CASSQGQGYGYTF.

The rearrangement joins TRBV30 to TRBJ2-1; 11 nucleotides line up with TRBD2. V dropped 4 bases and J dropped 2; count of bases not matched to a gene: 1. The CDR3 totals 14 residues. Germline V gene lookup returns CDR1 GTSNPN and CDR2 SVGIG (reference sequence). Here the CDR3 DNA reads TGTGCCTGGAAACTAGCGGGGGCCTACAATGAGCAGTTCTTC. This sequence encodes CAWKLAGAYNEQFF. The full variable domain, with the rest looked up from reference TRBV30 and TRBJ2-1, is SQTIHQWPATLVQPVGSPLSLECTVEGTSNPNLYWYRQAAGRGLQLLFYSVGIGQISSEVPQNLSASRPQDRQFILSSKKLLLSDSGFYLCAWKLAGAYNEQFFGPGTRLTVL.

This chain connects TRBV6-5 to TRBJ1-6; D is possibly TRBD1 (5 bases). Trimming removed 1 base at V and 7 bases at J, with 5 bases between. Germline-derived CDR1 and CDR2 are MNHEY and SVGAGI. The length of the CDR3 is 13 residues. CDR3: CASSYWDNSPLHF. In DNA, the CDR3 is TGTGCCAGCAGTTACTGGGACAATTCACCCCTCCACTTT.

Regarding this clone: Compared with germline, one end of the junction differs, possibly owing to a read error. The V call is TRBV13, the J call TRBJ2-7; tentatively, D is TRBD1 (5 bases). The CDR3 is made up of 10 amino acids. Germline assignment: CDR1 PRHDT and CDR2 FYEKMQ (reference sequence). CDR3 in amino acids: CASSQGLRSF. The CDR3 DNA reads TGTGCCAGCAGTCAGGGATTAAGGTCCTTC.

In its sample, this clone was seen once. The genes are TRBV6-6 and TRBJ2-1; D is possibly TRBD1 or TRBD2 (5 bases each). This CDR3 is 13 amino acids long. Trimming removed 4 bases from V and 4 bases from J, with 8 bases in between. Germline CDR1 is MNHNY and CDR2 is SVGAGI (reference sequence). CDR3 coding DNA: TGTGCCAGCAGTTCGAGGGGATACAATGAGCAGTTCTTC. This sequence encodes CASSSRGYNEQFF.